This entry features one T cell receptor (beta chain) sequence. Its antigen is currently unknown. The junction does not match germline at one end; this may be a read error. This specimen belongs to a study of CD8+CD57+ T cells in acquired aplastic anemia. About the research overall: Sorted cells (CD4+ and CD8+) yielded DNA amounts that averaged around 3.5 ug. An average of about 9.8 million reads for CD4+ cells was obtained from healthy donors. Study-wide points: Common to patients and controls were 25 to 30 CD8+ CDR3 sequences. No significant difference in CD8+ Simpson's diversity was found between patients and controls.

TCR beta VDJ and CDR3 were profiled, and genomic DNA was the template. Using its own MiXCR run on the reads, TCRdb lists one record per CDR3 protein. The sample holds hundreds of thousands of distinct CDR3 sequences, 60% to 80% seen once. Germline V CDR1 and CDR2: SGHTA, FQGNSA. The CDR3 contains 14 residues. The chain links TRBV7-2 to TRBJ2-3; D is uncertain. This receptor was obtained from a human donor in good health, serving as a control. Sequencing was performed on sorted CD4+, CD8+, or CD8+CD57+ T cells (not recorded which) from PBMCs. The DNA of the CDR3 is TGTGCCAGCAGCCAAGAGGTGAACACTGAAGCTTTCTTTTTT. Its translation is CASSQEVNTEAFFF.